This TCR beta chain was retrieved from a study of CD8 T cells in Susac syndrome. J gave up 3 bases and V 6 bases, and 13 bases lay outside the gene matches. Germline lookup yields CDR1 DFQATT and CDR2 SNEGSKA (reference sequence). The CDR3 is 15 residues long. RNA, at about 0.45 to 1 ug, was reverse transcribed with random hexamers. In TCRdb, the immunoSEQ multiplex PCR reads were re-called with MiXCR into one record per CDR3 protein. Here the sample spans about 130,000 distinct CDR3 sequences, about 95% being singletons. In blood CD8+ and CD4+ T cells, TCR beta underwent sequencing. Recently defined diagnostic criteria classed the Susac syndrome patients as definite or probable.

This clonotype was obtained from a human donor with Susac syndrome. The sequencing input was CD8+ T cells from PBMCs. The chain recombines TRBV20-1 with TRBJ1-1; TRBD1 matches 7 bases. The CDR3, as DNA: TGCAGTGCCAACGGCAAAGAAACAGGGGACACTGAAGCTTTCTTT. Its protein is CSANGKETGDTEAFF.